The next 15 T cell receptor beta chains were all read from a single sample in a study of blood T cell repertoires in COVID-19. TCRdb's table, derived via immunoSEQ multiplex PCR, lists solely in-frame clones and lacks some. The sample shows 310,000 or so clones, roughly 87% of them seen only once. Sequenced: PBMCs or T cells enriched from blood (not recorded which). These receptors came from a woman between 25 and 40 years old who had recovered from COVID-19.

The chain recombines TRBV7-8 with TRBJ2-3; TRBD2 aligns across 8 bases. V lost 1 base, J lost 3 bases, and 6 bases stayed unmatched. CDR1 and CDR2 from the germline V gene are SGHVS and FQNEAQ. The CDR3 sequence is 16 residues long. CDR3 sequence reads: CASSLVGASGTDTQYF. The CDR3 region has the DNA TGTGCCAGCAGCTTAGTCGGGGCTAGCGGGACAGATACGCAGTATTTT.

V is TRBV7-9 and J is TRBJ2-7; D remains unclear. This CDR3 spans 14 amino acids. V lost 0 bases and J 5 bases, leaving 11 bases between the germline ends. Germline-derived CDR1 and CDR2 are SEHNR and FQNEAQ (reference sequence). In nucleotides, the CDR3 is TGTGCCAGCAGCTTAGCCCACCGGGTGGACGAGCAGTACTTC. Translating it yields CASSLAHRVDEQYF.

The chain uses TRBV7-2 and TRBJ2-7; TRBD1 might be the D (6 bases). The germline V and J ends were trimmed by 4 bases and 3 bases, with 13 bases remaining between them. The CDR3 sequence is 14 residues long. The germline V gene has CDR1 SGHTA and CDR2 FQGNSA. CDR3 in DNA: TGTGCCAGCAGCTCCGACGAGACAGGCTACGAGCAGTACTTC. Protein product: CASSSDETGYEQYF.

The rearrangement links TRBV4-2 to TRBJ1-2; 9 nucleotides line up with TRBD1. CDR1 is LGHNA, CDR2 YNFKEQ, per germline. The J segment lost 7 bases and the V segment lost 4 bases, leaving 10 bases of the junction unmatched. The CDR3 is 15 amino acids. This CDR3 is CASSPRDREATGYTF. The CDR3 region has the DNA TGTGCCAGCAGCCCCCGGGACAGGGAAGCTACTGGCTACACCTTC.

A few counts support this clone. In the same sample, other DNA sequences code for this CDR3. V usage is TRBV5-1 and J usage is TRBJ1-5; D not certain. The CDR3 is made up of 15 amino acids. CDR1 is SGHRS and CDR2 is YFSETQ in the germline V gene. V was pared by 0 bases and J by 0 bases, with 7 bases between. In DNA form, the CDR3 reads TGCGCCAGCAGCTTGGACGGAGATAGCAATCAGCCCCAGCATTTT. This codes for CASSLDGDSNQPQHF.

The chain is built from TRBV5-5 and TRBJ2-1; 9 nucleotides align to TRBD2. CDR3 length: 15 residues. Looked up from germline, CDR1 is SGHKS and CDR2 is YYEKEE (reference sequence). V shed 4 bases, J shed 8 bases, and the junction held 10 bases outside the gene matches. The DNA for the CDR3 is TGTGCCAGCAGCGTTAGTGGGACTAGCTCGTATGAGCAGTTCTTC. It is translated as CASSVSGTSSYEQFF.

The CDR3 sequence is CASSLDVRGQPQHF. Here the CDR3 DNA reads TGTGCCAGCAGCTTGGACGTCCGGGGTCAGCCCCAGCATTTT. V is TRBV5-5 and J is TRBJ1-5; D not resolved. The CDR3 is 14 residues long. Germline assignment: CDR1 SGHKS and CDR2 YYEKEE (reference sequence). V shed 0 bases and J shed 6 bases, with 10 bases lying between them. The full variable domain, completed using reference TRBV5-5 and TRBJ1-5, is DAGVTQSPTHLIKTRGQQVTLRCSPISGHKSVSWYQQVLGQGPQFIFQYYEKEERGRGNFPDRFSARQFPNYSSELNVNALLLGDSALYLCASSLDVRGQPQHFGDGTRLSIL.

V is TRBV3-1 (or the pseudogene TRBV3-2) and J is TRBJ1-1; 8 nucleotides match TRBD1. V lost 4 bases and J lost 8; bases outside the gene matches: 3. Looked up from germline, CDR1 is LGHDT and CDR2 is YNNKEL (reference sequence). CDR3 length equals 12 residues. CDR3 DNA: TGTGCCAGCAGCCGGGGACAGGCGGAAGCTTTCTTT. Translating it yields CASSRGQAEAFF.

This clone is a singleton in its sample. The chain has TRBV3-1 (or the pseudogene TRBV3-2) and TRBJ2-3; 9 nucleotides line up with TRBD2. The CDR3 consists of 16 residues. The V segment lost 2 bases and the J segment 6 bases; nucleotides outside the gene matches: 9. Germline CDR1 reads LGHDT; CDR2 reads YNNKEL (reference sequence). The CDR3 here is CASSQTLAGDRDTQYF. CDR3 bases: TGTGCCAGCAGCCAAACCTTAGCGGGGGACCGGGATACGCAGTATTTT.

CDR3 sequence: CASSLDRGQGAVTF. CDR3 coding DNA: TGTGCCAGCAGCTTAGATCGCGGACAGGGGGCGGTCACCTTC. This sequence joins TRBV11-3 and TRBJ1-2, with 11 bases aligning to TRBD1. This CDR3 contains 14 residues. Germline V gene lookup returns CDR1 SGHNT and CDR2 YENEEA. V was clipped by 0 bases and J by 13 bases; unmatched bases: 7. Variable domain in full (rest from reference TRBV11-3 and TRBJ1-2): EAGVVQSPRYKIIEKKQPVAFWCNPISGHNTLYWYLQNLGQGPELLIRYENEEAVDDSQLPKDRFSAERLKGVDSTLKIQPAELGDSAVYLCASSLDRGQGAVTFGSGTRLTVV.

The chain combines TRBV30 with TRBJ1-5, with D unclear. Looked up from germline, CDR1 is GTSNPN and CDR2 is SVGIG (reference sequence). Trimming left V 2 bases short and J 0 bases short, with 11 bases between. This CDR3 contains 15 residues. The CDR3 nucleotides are TGTGCCTGGAGTCGAGGAGTGGATAGCAATCAGCCCCAGCATTTT. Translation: CAWSRGVDSNQPQHF.

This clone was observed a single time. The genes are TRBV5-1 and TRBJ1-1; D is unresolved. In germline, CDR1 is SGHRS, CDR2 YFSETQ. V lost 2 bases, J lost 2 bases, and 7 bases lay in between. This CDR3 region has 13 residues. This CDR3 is CASSFSVNTEAFF. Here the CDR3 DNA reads TGCGCCAGCAGCTTCTCGGTTAACACTGAAGCTTTCTTT.

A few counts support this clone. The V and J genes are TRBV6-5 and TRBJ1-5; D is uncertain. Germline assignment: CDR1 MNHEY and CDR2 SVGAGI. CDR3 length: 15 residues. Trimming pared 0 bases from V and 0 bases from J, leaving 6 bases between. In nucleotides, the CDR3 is TGTGCCAGCAGTTACTCGCGAGGTAGCAATCAGCCCCAGCATTTT. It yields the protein CASSYSRGSNQPQHF.

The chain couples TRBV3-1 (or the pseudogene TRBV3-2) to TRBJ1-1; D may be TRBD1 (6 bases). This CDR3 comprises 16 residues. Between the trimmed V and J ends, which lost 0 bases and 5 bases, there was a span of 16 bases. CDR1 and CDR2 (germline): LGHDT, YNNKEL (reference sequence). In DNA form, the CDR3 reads TGTGCCAGCAGCCAAGAACTAAAGGGGGTAAAGACTGAAGCTTTCTTT. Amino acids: CASSQELKGVKTEAFF.

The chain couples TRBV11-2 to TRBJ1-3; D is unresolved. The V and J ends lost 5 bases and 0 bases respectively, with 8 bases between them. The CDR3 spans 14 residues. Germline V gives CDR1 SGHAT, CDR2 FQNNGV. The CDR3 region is CASSPHSSGNTIYF. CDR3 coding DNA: TGTGCCAGCAGCCCCCATAGCTCTGGAAACACCATATATTTT.